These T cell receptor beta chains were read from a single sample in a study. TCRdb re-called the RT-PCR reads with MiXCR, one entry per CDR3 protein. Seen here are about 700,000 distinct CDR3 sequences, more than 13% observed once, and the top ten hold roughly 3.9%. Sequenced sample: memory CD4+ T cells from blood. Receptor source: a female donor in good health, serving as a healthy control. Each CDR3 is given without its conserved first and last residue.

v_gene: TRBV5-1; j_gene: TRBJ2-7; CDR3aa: ASSPRQDSYEQY
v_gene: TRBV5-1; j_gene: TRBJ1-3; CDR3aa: ASSLSGQGFGGNTIY
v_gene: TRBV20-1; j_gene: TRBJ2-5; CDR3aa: SEAGGPRETQY
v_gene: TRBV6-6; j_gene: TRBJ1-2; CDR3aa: ASTPDRGRGIGYGYT
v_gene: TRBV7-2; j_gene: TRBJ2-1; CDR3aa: ASSLMAYNEQF
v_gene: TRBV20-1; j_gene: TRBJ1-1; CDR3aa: SARDLRQGGSTEAF
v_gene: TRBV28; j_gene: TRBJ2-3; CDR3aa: ASSPAGGITDTQY
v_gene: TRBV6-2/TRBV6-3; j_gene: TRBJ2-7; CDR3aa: ASTNRVEQY
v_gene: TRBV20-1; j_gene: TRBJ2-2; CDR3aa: SASLALTGELF
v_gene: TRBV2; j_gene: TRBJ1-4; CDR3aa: ASNPGTGDEKLF
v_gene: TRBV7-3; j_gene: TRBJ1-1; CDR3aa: ASSLKGGGTEAF
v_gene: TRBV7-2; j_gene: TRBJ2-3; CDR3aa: ASSLGKASTDTQY
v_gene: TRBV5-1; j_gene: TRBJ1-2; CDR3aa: ASSLDGTERYGYT
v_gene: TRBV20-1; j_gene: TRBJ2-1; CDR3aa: SAPPGRGGSIYEQF
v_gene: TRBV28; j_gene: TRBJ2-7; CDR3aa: ASKKGVLEQY
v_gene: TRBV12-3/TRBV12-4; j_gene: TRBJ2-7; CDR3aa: ASSDRGKISYEQY
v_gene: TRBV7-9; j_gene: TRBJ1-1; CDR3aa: ASSLALGRLNTEAF
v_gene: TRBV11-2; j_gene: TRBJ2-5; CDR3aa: ASSSGTSAYETQY
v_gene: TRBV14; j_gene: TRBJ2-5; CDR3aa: ASNPGTGFGQTQY
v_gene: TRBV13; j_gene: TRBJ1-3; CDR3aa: ASSLGRGHGNTIY
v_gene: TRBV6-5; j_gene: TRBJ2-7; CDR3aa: ASSLPGQGAYEQY
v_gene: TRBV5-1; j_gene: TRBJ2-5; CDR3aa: ASSLDSGAQETQY
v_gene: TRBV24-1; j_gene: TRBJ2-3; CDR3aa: ATSDPTPSGGLDTQY
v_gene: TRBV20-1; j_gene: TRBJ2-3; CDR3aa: SARGLAGLGTQY
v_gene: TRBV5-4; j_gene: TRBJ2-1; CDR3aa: ASSLKRGGNEQF
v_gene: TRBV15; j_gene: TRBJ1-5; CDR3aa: SNQPQH
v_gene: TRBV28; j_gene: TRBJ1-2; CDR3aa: ASSSTGLNGYT
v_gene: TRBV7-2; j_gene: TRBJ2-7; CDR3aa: ASSLQSPRTLSSYEQY
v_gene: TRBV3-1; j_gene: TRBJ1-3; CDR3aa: ASSQDGLHRSGNTIY
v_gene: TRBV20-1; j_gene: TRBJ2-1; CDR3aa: SSESGQGDDEQF
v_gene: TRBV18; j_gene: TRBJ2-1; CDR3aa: ASSGTGVSNEQF
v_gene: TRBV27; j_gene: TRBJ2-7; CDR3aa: ASSQTLNYEQY
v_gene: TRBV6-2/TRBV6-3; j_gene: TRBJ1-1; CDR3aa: ASRATVLGGAF
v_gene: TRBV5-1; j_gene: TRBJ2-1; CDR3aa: ASRPTGTGHNEQF
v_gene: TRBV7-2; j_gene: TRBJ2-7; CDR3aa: ASSPPPLSTEQY
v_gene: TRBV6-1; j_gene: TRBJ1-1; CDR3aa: ASSVTTGGETEAF
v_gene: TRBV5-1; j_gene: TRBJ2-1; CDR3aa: ASSLATGVPEQF
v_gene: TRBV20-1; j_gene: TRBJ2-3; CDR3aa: SARGTSGATDTQY
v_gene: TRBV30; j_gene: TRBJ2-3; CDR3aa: AWGDSGTFSTQY
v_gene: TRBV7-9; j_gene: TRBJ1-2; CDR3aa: ASSPRAGEGGGYT
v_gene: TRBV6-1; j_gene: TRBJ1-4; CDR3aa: ASRDLGNGPNEKLF
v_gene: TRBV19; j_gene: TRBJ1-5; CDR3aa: ATNPGTDSNQPQH
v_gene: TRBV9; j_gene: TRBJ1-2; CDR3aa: ASSESGASRAWGYT
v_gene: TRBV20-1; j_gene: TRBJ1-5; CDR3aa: SASGTRTQPQH
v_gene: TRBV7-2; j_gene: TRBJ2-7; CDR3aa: ASSLSSARGNEQY
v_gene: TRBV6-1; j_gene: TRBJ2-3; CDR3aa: ASSRGLGDTQY
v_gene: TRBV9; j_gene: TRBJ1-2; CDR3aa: ASSAGRTNYGYT
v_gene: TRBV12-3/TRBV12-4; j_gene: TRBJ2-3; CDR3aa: ASSLDLNTQWY